Presented here are 28 T cell receptor beta chains from one specimen sequenced in a study of cytomegalovirus exposure and HLA in healthy donors. It was with 60 Vbeta and 13 Jbeta primers that the PCR ran. Measured with immunoSEQ multiplex PCR; TCRdb has only the in-frame clones, and not every one. The listing contains approximately 110,000 clones. Sequenced material: PBMCs. All receptors come from a man between 18 and 29 years old in good health and CMV-seronegative.

CDR3 nucleotide sequence: TGTGCCAGCAGCCGGGACATGCAGATGAACACCGGGGAGCTGTTTTTT. Its protein is CASSRDMQMNTGELFF. This chain joins TRBV14 and TRBJ2-2; D may be TRBD1 (6 bases). There are 16 residues in the CDR3. Deletions cut 4 bases from V and 1 base from J, with 13 bases between. Germline V gene lookup returns CDR1 SGHDN and CDR2 FVKESK.

The genes are TRBV27 and TRBJ1-2; 10 bases agree with TRBD1. The CDR3 is 16 amino acids. With V trimmed by 5 bases and J by 7 bases, 13 bases remained unmatched. Germline V gene data show CDR1 as MNHEY and CDR2 as SMNVEV (reference sequence). CDR3 in amino acids: CASSERIGTGVAGYTF. In DNA form, the CDR3 reads TGTGCCAGCAGTGAACGAATCGGGACAGGGGTGGCTGGCTACACCTTC.

The J gene is TRBJ2-7, the V gene TRBV6-5; D is perhaps TRBD1 (5 bases). Germline-derived CDR1 and CDR2 are MNHEY and SVGAGI. Trimming shortened V by 6 bases and J by 3 bases, and 12 bases separated the two germline ends. There are 13 residues in the CDR3. The CDR3 loop reads CASSQGHLYEQYF. CDR3 DNA: TGTGCCAGCAGCCAAGGACACCTCTACGAGCAGTACTTC.

The V and J genes are TRBV9 and TRBJ1-2, with D perhaps matching TRBD1 (6 bases). This CDR3 spans 14 amino acids. Germline V CDR1 and CDR2: SGDLS, YYNGEE. Trimming removed 5 bases from V and 0 bases from J, with 11 bases in between. CDR3 region: CASRGTLPNYGYTF. For the CDR3, the DNA is TGTGCCAGCAGGGGGACACTACCTAACTATGGCTACACCTTC.

This sequence joins TRBV9 and TRBJ2-7; tentative D call: TRBD2 (5 bases). This CDR3 contains 15 residues. V lost 0 bases to trimming and J lost 2 bases, with 12 bases between them. Germline-derived CDR1 and CDR2 are SGDLS and YYNGEE. The CDR3, as DNA: TGTGCCAGCAGCGTAGGTGCGGGTAAAGCCTACGAGCAGTACTTC. Translating it yields CASSVGAGKAYEQYF.

This chain uses TRBV9 with TRBJ2-6; no definite D call. V was shortened by 1 base and J by 4 bases, with 9 bases between the two germline ends. The CDR3 runs 15 residues. Germline CDR1 and CDR2: SGDLS and YYNGEE. The CDR3 bases are TGTGCCAGCAGCGTATTTGCGATCGGGGCCAACGTCCTGACTTTC. Translating gives CASSVFAIGANVLTF.

J is TRBJ2-7 and V is TRBV27; tentative D call: TRBD2 (6 bases). The germline V gene encodes CDR1 MNHEY and CDR2 SMNVEV (reference sequence). Trimming took off 2 bases at V and 3 bases at J, with 8 bases between the two ends. This CDR3 is built from 13 residues. The CDR3 DNA is TGTGCCAGCAGTTTAACGGGGGACTACGAGCAGTACTTC. Amino acids: CASSLTGDYEQYF.

The rearrangement links TRBV6-5 to TRBJ1-1, with D possibly matching TRBD1 (5 bases). The CDR3 length is 16 residues. Germline V gene sequence: CDR1 MNHEY, CDR2 SVGAGI. Trimming pared 2 bases from V and 5 bases from J, leaving 18 bases between. The CDR3, as DNA: TGTGCCAGCAGTTACGGGAGGGCGGGGCTAGGAACTGAAGCTTTCTTT. Translated, it gives CASSYGRAGLGTEAFF.

The CDR3 loop reads CAWEGGGRYNEQFF. The CDR3 nucleotides are TGTGCCTGGGAAGGTGGCGGGAGGTACAATGAGCAGTTCTTC. V usage is TRBV30 and J usage is TRBJ2-1, with TRBD2 matching over 8 bases. The germline V gene encodes CDR1 GTSNPN and CDR2 SVGIG (reference sequence). The CDR3 spans 14 residues. V gave up 5 bases and J gave up 4 bases; unmatched junction bases: 7. Complete variable domain (other parts from reference TRBV30 and TRBJ2-1): SQTIHQWPATLVQPVGSPLSLECTVEGTSNPNLYWYRQAAGRGLQLLFYSVGIGQISSEVPQNLSASRPQDRQFILSSKKLLLSDSGFYLCAWEGGGRYNEQFFGPGTRLTVL.

V and J are TRBV4-2 and TRBJ2-7, with D possibly being TRBD1 (6 bases). This CDR3 has 15 amino acids. CDR1 and CDR2 from the germline V gene are LGHNA and YNFKEQ. V was trimmed by 2 bases and J by 5 bases, leaving 16 bases between them. In DNA form, the CDR3 reads TGTGCCAGCAGCCAACCCACAGGGTGGTTCGACGAGCAGTACTTC. This gives the protein CASSQPTGWFDEQYF.

The gene calls are TRBV6-1 and TRBJ2-1, with D maybe TRBD1 (6 bases). Germline CDR1 and CDR2: MNHNS and SASEGT. Between the trimmed V and J ends, which lost 8 bases and 6 bases, there was a span of 14 bases. This CDR3 region has 13 residues. CDR3 in amino acids: CASLGQWGNEQFF. The CDR3, as DNA: TGTGCCAGCCTCGGACAGTGGGGCAATGAGCAGTTCTTC.

The chain is built from TRBV6-5 and TRBJ2-7; TRBD2 aligns across 7 bases. This CDR3 has 15 amino acids. Unmatched junction bases numbered 9, after V lost 5 bases and J lost 2 bases. Germline CDR1 reads MNHEY; CDR2 reads SVGAGI. In nucleotides, the CDR3 is TGTGCCAGCAGTCCCAGTTGGGAGGGGCCCTACGAGCAGTACTTC. Protein sequence: CASSPSWEGPYEQYF.

V is TRBV5-6 and J is TRBJ2-5; D may be TRBD2 (5 bases). Trimming shortened V by 4 bases and J by 5 bases, and 15 bases separated the two germline ends. CDR1 and CDR2 from the germline V gene are SGHDT and YYEEEE. The CDR3 extends over 14 amino acids. CDR3 bases: TGTGCCAGCAGCCCGGGATTCGGAGGTGAGACCCAGTACTTC. This translates into CASSPGFGGETQYF. The full variable domain, with the rest looked up from reference TRBV5-6 and TRBJ2-5, is DAGVTQSPTHLIKTRGQQVTLRCSPKSGHDTVSWYQQALGQGPQFIFQYYEEEERQRGNFPDRFSGHQFPNYSSELNVNALLLGDSALYLCASSPGFGGETQYFGPGTRLLVL.

The gene calls are TRBV5-4 and TRBJ1-2; 8 nucleotides align to TRBD1. V was pared by 4 bases and J by 4 bases, with 9 bases of the junction left unmatched. This CDR3 has 15 amino acids. The germline CDR1 and CDR2 sequences are SGHNT and YYREEE (reference sequence). The CDR3 loop reads CASSQRTGLGYGYTF. The CDR3 DNA sequence: TGTGCCAGCAGCCAGAGGACAGGGTTGGGCTATGGCTACACCTTC.

The chain joins TRBV30 to TRBJ2-6; weak D call: TRBD1 (6 bases). This CDR3 has 16 amino acids. V was pared by 0 bases and J by 2 bases, with 11 bases between. From germline, CDR1 is GTSNPN and CDR2 SVGIG (reference sequence). CDR3 bases: TGTGCCTGGAGTGTACATAAGGGGGCTGGGGCCAACGTCCTGACTTTC. It codes for CAWSVHKGAGANVLTF.

The chain employs TRBV2 and TRBJ1-2; possible D gene TRBD1, 6 bases. V lost 4 bases and J lost 2, with 11 bases in between. Germline V gene lookup returns CDR1 SNHLY and CDR2 FYNNEI. The CDR3 extends over 14 amino acids. CDR3 loop: CASSVRQANYGYTF. CDR3 sequence (DNA): TGTGCCAGCAGTGTGAGACAGGCGAACTATGGCTACACCTTC.

The V gene is TRBV30, the J gene TRBJ1-1, with D possibly being TRBD1 (5 bases). The CDR3 is 12 residues long. V lost 3 bases and J lost 6, with 11 bases in between. Germline lookup yields CDR1 GTSNPN and CDR2 SVGIG (reference sequence). The CDR3 nucleotides are TGTGCCTGGAGCGACGGGGGGTCTGAAGCTTTCTTT. It yields the protein CAWSDGGSEAFF. Using reference TRBV30 and TRBJ1-1 for the parts outside the CDR3, the full variable domain is SQTIHQWPATLVQPVGSPLSLECTVEGTSNPNLYWYRQAAGRGLQLLFYSVGIGQISSEVPQNLSASRPQDRQFILSSKKLLLSDSGFYLCAWSDGGSEAFFGQGTRLTVV.

As to this clone: The sample has other DNA sequences that encode this CDR3 too. This chain uses TRBV9 with TRBJ2-7, with 7 nucleotides matching TRBD1. The CDR3 spans 15 residues. The germline V gene has CDR1 SGDLS and CDR2 YYNGEE. The ends lost 0 bases at V and 4 bases at J; junction bases unmatched: 7. The chain's CDR3 is CASSVGRTGDYEQYF. CDR3 DNA sequence: TGTGCCAGCAGCGTAGGGAGGACAGGAGATTACGAGCAGTACTTC.

The rearrangement uses TRBV2 and TRBJ2-3; 7 nucleotides line up with TRBD2. This CDR3 region has 15 residues. Trimming took 2 bases from V and 6 from J; bases not matched to a gene: 8. The germline V gene has CDR1 SNHLY and CDR2 FYNNEI. The CDR3 here is CASSETRLASDTQYF. For the CDR3, the DNA is TGTGCCAGCAGTGAAACGAGACTAGCCTCCGATACGCAGTATTTT.

The chain has TRBV2 and TRBJ2-7; D remains ambiguous. CDR1 is SNHLY and CDR2 is FYNNEI in the germline V gene. V was cut by 5 bases and J by 3 bases, with 23 bases left in between. The CDR3 is made up of 17 amino acids. The DNA for the CDR3 is TGTGCCAGCAGTTCTTCTGTTCCCAATCCCCGGTTCTACGAGCAGTACTTC. The encoded protein is CASSSSVPNPRFYEQYF.

The chain recombines TRBV19 with TRBJ2-1, with D perhaps matching TRBD1 (5 bases). Trimming stripped 3 bases from V and 0 bases from J, with 9 bases between. Germline V CDR1 and CDR2: LNHDA, SQIVND (reference sequence). The CDR3 spans 15 residues. The DNA of the CDR3 is TGTGCCAGTAGTATGGGGCGGCTCTCCTACAATGAGCAGTTCTTC. Translation gives CASSMGRLSYNEQFF.

The chain combines TRBV7-9 with TRBJ1-2, with D maybe TRBD1 (6 bases). V was clipped by 4 bases and J by 4 bases, with 10 bases between them. The germline gives CDR1 SEHNR, CDR2 FQNEAQ (reference sequence). This CDR3 spans 13 amino acids. CDR3 protein: CASSSDSRYGYTF. The CDR3 DNA reads as TGTGCCAGCAGCTCGGACAGTCGCTATGGCTACACCTTC.

The chain has TRBV19 and TRBJ2-7; 7 positions agree with TRBD1. CDR3 length: 13 amino acids. Trimming at V came to 5 bases and at J to 7 bases, leaving 8 bases not matched to a gene. Germline CDR1 is LNHDA and CDR2 is SQIVND (reference sequence). The CDR3 DNA sequence: TGTGCCAGTAGTTCCGACAGGGCGAGGGAGCAGTACTTC. Protein product: CASSSDRAREQYF.

The chain employs TRBV5-4 and TRBJ1-2; 7 bases are a match to TRBD1. J was trimmed by 8 bases and V by 4 bases; bases with no gene match: 5. The CDR3 loop spans 12 amino acids. Per germline, CDR1 SGHNT and CDR2 YYREEE (reference sequence). In nucleotides, the CDR3 is TGTGCCAGCAGCCCCGACAGGGACGGCTACACCTTC. Its translation: CASSPDRDGYTF.

The chain carries TRBV11-2 and TRBJ2-1, with D maybe TRBD2 (5 bases). Germline V gene sequence: CDR1 SGHAT, CDR2 FQNNGV. CDR3 length: 15 amino acids. V lost 5 bases to trimming and J lost 5 bases, with 16 bases between them. The CDR3 sequence: CASSRRTASNNEQFF. CDR3 DNA sequence: TGTGCCAGCAGCCGACGCACGGCTAGCAACAATGAGCAGTTCTTC.

The chain recombines TRBV29-1 with TRBJ2-7; TRBD1 might be the D (6 bases). Germline V gives CDR1 SQVTM, CDR2 ANQGSEA. The V and J ends lost 4 bases and 11 bases respectively, with 21 bases between them. CDR3 length: 13 amino acids. Here the CDR3 reads CSVAELGTRAEYF. CDR3 bases: TGCAGCGTTGCGGAATTAGGGACACGAGCAGAGTACTTC.

The rearrangement joins TRBV30 to TRBJ2-2, with 7 bases lining up with TRBD1. Per the germline V gene, CDR1 is GTSNPN and CDR2 is SVGIG (reference sequence). V shed 5 bases and J 4 bases; nucleotides not matched to a gene: 4. The CDR3 is made up of 13 amino acids. Written as DNA, the CDR3 is TGTGCCTGGGAGGCAGGGGGCACCGGGGAGCTGTTTTTT. Residues: CAWEAGGTGELFF.

The chain couples TRBV27 to TRBJ1-6; TRBD1 is a possible D gene (5 bases). The CDR3 consists of 16 residues. Trimming removed 8 bases at V and 10 bases at J, with 24 bases between. The V gene's germline CDR1 is MNHEY and CDR2 SMNVEV (reference sequence). The CDR3 DNA sequence: TGTGCCAGCGCCGAGGCGGGGCTGACCTTCAGCTCACCCCTCCACTTT. Translation gives CASAEAGLTFSSPLHF.